This T cell receptor (beta chain) is drawn from a study of multiple sclerosis patients with progressive multifocal leukoencephalopathy. Whole-study findings and limits: Clones expanded at PML were already present before and during natalizumab.

With respect to this clone: Its antigen remains unidentified.

Looked up from germline, CDR1 is MRHNA and CDR2 is SNTAGT. The V end was cut by 4 bases, the J end by 0 bases, with 6 bases between. CDR3 size: 14 residues. Described time point: time of PML onset. Spiked into each PCR were synthetic inline TR CDR3 controls of all V-J pairings. Produced via immunoSEQ multiplex PCR; TCRdb's table is partial and in-frame only. The sample shows about 30,000 clones, roughly 84% of them seen only once. Here the sequenced sample was PBMCs, taken from a patient treated with natalizumab. The chain recombines TRBV6-4 with TRBJ2-2; TRBD2 might be the D (5 bases). This sequence was found in a human donor with progressive multifocal leukoencephalopathy. This CDR3 reads CASSASTNTGELFF. The CDR3 coding sequence is TGTGCCAGCAGTGCTAGCACGAACACCGGGGAGCTGTTTTTT.